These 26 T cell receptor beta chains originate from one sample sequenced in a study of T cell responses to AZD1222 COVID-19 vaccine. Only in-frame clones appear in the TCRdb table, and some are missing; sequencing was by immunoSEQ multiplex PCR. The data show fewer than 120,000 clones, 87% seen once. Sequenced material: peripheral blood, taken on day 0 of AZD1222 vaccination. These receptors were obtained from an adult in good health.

The CDR3 loop reads CASTRHGEGMKKDNEQFF. The CDR3 bases are TGTGCCAGCACGCGCCACGGTGAGGGAATGAAGAAAGACAATGAGCAGTTCTTC. This chain uses TRBV28 with TRBJ2-1; D possibly corresponds to TRBD2 (5 bases). The CDR3 length is 18 residues. Trimming shortened V by 7 bases and J by 5 bases, and 27 bases separated the two germline ends. CDR1 and CDR2 from the germline V gene are MDHEN and SYDVKM.

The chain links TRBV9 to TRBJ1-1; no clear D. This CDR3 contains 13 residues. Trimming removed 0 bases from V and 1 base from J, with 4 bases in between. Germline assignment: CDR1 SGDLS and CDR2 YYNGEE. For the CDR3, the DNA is TGTGCCAGCAGCGTAGCCGAGAACACTGAAGCTTTCTTT. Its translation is CASSVAENTEAFF.

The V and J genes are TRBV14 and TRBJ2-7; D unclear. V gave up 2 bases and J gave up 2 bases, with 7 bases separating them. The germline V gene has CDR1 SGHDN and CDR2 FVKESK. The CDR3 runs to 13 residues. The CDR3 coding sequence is TGTGCCAGCAGCCAACAACAGACCTACGAGCAGTACTTC. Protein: CASSQQQTYEQYF.

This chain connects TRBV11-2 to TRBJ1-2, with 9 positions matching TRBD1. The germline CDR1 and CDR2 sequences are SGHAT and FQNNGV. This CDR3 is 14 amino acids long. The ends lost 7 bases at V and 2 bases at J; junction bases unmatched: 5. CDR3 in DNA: TGTGCCAGCACCCCGGGACAGGGAAACTATGGCTACACCTTC. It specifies CASTPGQGNYGYTF.

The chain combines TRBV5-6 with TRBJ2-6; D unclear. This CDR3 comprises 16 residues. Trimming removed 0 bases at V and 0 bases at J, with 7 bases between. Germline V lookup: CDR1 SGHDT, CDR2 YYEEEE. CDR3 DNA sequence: TGTGCCAGCAGCTTGGGACTGCTCTCTGGGGCCAACGTCCTGACTTTC. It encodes CASSLGLLSGANVLTF.

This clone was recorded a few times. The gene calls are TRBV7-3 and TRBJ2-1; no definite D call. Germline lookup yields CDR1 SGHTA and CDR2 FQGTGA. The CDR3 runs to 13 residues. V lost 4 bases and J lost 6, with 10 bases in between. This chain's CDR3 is CASSSHNGNEQFF. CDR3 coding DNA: TGTGCCAGCAGCTCCCATAATGGCAATGAGCAGTTCTTC.

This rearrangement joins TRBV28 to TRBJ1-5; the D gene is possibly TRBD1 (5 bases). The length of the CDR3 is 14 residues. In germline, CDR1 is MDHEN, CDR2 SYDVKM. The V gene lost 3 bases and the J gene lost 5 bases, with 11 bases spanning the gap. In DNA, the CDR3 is TGTGCCAGCAGTTTTGCCGGGGGGTATCAGCCCCAGCATTTT. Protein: CASSFAGGYQPQHF.

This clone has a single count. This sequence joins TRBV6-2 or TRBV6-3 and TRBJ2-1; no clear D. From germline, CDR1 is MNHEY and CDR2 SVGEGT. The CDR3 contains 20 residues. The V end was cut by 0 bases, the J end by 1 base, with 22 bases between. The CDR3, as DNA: TGTGCCAGCAGTTACTCGATTCCCCACCCACAGAGCGTGTCCTACAATGAGCAGTTCTTC. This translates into CASSYSIPHPQSVSYNEQFF.

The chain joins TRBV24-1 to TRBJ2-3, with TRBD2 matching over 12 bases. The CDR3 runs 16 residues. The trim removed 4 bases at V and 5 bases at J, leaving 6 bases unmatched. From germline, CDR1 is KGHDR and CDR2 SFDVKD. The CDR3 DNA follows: TGTGCCACCAGTGACCAGACTAGCGGGAGTGTAGATACGCAGTATTTT. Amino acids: CATSDQTSGSVDTQYF.

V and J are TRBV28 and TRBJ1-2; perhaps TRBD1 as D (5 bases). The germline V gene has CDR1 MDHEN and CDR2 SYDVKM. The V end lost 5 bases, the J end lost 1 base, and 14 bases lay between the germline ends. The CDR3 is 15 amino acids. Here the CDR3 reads CASSPRDGYNYGYTF. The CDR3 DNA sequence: TGTGCCAGCAGTCCCCGGGACGGTTATAACTATGGCTACACCTTC.

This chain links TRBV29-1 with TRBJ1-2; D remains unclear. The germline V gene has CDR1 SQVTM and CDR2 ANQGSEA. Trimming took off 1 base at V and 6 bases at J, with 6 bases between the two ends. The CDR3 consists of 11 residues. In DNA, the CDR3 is TGCAGCGTTGAAGGCGGGGATGGCTACACCTTC. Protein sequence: CSVEGGDGYTF.

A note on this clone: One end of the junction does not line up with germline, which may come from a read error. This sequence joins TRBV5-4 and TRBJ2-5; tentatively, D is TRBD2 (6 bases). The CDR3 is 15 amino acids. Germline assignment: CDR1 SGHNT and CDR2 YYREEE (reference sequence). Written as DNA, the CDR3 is TGTGCCAGCACCCTGGAGGGAGCAGCAAGAGAGGCCCAGTACTTC. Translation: CASTLEGAAREAQYF.

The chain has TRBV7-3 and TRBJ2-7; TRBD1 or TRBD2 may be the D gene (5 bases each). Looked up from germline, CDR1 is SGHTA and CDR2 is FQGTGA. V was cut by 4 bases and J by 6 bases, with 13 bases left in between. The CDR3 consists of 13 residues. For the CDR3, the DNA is TGTGCCAGCAGCTCAAGGGGACCTTCCGAGCAGTACTTC. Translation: CASSSRGPSEQYF.

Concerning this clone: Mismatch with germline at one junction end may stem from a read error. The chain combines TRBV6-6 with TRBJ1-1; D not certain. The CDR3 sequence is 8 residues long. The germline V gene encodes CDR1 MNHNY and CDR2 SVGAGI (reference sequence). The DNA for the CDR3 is TGTGCCAGCAGTCAAACGGATTTT. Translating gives CASSQTDF.

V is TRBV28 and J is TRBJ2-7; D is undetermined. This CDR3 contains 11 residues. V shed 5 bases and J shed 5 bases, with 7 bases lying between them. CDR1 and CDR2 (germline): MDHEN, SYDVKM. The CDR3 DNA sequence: TGTGCCAGCAGTCCATACCACGAGCAGTACTTC. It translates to CASSPYHEQYF.

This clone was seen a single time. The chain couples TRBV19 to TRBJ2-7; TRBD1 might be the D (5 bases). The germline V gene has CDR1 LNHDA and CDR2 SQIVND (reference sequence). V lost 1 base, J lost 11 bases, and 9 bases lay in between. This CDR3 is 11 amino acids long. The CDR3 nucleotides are TGTGCCAGTAGTATAGGAGGCAGGGAGTACTTC. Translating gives CASSIGGREYF. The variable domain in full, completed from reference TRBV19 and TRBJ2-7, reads DGGITQSPKYLFRKEGQNVTLSCEQNLNHDAMYWYRQDPGQGLRLIYYSQIVNDFQKGDIAEGYSVSREKKESFPLTVTSAQKNPTAFYLCASSIGGREYFGPGTRLTVT.

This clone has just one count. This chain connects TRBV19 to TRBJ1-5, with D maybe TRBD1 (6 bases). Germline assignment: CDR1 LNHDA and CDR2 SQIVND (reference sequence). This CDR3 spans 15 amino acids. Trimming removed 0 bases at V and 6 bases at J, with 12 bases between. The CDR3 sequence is CASSIDWGAGQPQHF. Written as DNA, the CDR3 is TGTGCCAGTAGTATAGATTGGGGGGCAGGTCAGCCCCAGCATTTT. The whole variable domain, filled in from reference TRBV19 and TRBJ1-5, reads DGGITQSPKYLFRKEGQNVTLSCEQNLNHDAMYWYRQDPGQGLRLIYYSQIVNDFQKGDIAEGYSVSREKKESFPLTVTSAQKNPTAFYLCASSIDWGAGQPQHFGDGTRLSIL.

The CDR3, as DNA: TGTGCCAGCAGTTTATTGGGTCGGGGGAGCCTTAAGGCTGAAGCTTTCTTT. This translates into CASSLLGRGSLKAEAFF. This chain uses TRBV28 with TRBJ1-1, with D perhaps TRBD1 (5 bases). Germline assignment: CDR1 MDHEN and CDR2 SYDVKM. The germline V and J ends were trimmed by 1 base and 6 bases, with 21 bases remaining between them. The CDR3 extends over 17 amino acids.

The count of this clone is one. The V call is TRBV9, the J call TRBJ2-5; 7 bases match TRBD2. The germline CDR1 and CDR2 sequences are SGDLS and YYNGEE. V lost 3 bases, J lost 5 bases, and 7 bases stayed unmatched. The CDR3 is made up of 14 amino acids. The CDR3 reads CASSADWGGETQYF. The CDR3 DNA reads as TGTGCCAGCAGCGCGGACTGGGGAGGGGAGACCCAGTACTTC.

CDR3 DNA sequence: TGTGCCAGCACCCAGGGTAGCGGAGCTAGCACAGATACGCAGTATTTT. Its translation is CASTQGSGASTDTQYF. The chain combines TRBV3-1 (or the pseudogene TRBV3-2) with TRBJ2-3; tentatively, D is TRBD2 (6 bases). Germline V CDR1 and CDR2: LGHDT, YNNKEL (reference sequence). This CDR3 comprises 16 residues. The V and J ends lost 7 bases and 0 bases respectively, with 17 bases between them.

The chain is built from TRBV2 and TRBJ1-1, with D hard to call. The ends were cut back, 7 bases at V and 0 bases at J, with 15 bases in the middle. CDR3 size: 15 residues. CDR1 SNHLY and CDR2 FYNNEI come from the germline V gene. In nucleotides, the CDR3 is TGTGCCAGCACTCCCAGCGCCTACATGAACACTGAAGCTTTCTTT. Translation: CASTPSAYMNTEAFF.

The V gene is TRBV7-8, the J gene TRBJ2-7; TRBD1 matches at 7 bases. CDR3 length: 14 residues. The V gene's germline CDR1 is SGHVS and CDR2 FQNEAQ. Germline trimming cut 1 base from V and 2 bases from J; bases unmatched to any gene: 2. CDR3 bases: TGTGCCAGCAGCTTAGGGCAGGGGGCCTACGAGCAGTACTTC. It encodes CASSLGQGAYEQYF.

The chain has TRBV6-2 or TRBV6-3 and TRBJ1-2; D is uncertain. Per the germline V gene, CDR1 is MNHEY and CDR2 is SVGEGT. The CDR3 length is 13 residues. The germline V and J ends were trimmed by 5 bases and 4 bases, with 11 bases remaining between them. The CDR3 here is CASSAGIPYGYTF. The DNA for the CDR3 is TGTGCCAGCAGTGCCGGGATCCCCTATGGCTACACCTTC.

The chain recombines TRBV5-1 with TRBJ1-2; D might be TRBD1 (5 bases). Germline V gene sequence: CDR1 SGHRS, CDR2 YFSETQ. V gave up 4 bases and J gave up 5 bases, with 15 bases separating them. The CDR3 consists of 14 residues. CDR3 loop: CASSATQDLYGYTF. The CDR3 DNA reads TGCGCCAGCAGCGCGACACAGGACCTTTATGGCTACACCTTC.

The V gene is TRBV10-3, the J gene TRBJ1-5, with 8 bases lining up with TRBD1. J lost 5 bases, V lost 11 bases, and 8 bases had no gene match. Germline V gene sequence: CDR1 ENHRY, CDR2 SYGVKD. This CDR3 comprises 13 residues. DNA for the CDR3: TGTGCCTCCTCCCAGACAGGGGATCAGCCCCAGCATTTT. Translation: CASSQTGDQPQHF.

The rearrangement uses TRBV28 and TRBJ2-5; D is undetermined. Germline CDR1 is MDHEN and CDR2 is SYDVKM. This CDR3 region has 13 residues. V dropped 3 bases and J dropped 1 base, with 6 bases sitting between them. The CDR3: CASSFVSQETQYF. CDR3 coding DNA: TGTGCCAGCAGTTTTGTTAGCCAAGAGACCCAGTACTTC.